This passage covers 30 T cell receptor beta chains from one sample sequenced in a study of tumor-infiltrating lymphocytes in primary liver carcinoma. Co-extraction of RNA and DNA was performed on about 18-33 mg of unsorted bulk tissue. The researchers produced TCR beta cDNA from around 0.5 ug total RNA with a constant-region primer. ARM-PCR, slightly modified, supplied the TCR beta libraries through three nested multiplex PCR rounds. Investigators reported that the first two PCR rounds, at 10 cycles each, used TRBV1-TRBV30 forward primers with a C-beta reverse primer. TCRdb analysed the multiplex PCR reads with MiXCR anew, one entry per CDR3 protein. The table shows more than 45,000 distinct CDR3 sequences, with around 73% occurring only once. Input material: liver tumor tissue from sampling region 5. Subset given: tumor region T5, tumor centre. Receptors were obtained from a man between 40 and 49 years old with primary liver carcinoma and hepatitis B virus infection.

The rearrangement uses TRBV12-3 or TRBV12-4 and TRBJ2-2, with D tentatively TRBD2 (5 bases). With 5 bases removed from V and 10 bases from J, the gap between germline ends came to 14 bases. The CDR3 extends over 13 amino acids. The CDR3 DNA reads TGTGCCAGCAGTGGTGGAGGAATCGAGGAGCTGTTTTTT. Residues: CASSGGGIEELFF.

About this clonotype: A read error may account for a junction end that differs from germline. This chain links TRBV12-3 or TRBV12-4 with TRBJ2-7; D is unclear. The CDR3 contains 17 residues. The CDR3 bases are TGTGCCAGCAGTTTACGGCTAGAGGAGACCCACTCCTACGAGCAGTACTTT. This encodes CASSLRLEETHSYEQYF.

V usage is TRBV28 and J usage is TRBJ2-3; weak D call: TRBD2 (5 bases). The CDR3 contains 16 residues. Germline V gene lookup returns CDR1 MDHEN and CDR2 SYDVKM. V was shortened by 6 bases and J by 0 bases, with 16 bases between the two germline ends. The CDR3 coding sequence is TGTGCCAGCAGCCCTCTCGGGATATCTAGCACAGATACGCAGTATTTT. Amino acids: CASSPLGISSTDTQYF.

Regarding this clonotype: The CDR3 does not close with the conserved phenylalanine or tryptophan, likely indicating a read error. This chain joins TRBV29-1 and TRBJ2-1; D is unresolved. The germline V gene encodes CDR1 SQVTM and CDR2 ANQGSEA. There are 10 residues in the CDR3. In DNA form, the CDR3 reads TGCAGCGGCTGGGATAATGACCAGTTCTAC. This gives the protein CSGWDNDQFY.

The rearrangement uses TRBV7-9 and TRBJ1-5, with a weak D call TRBD1 (6 bases). The V gene lost 4 bases and the J gene lost 11 bases, with 21 bases spanning the gap. The CDR3 length is 15 residues. CDR1 SEHNR and CDR2 FQNEAQ come from the germline V gene (reference sequence). CDR3 region: CASSSLDRPQSAQHF. The CDR3 DNA is TGTGCCAGCAGCTCCCTAGACAGGCCTCAATCAGCCCAGCATTTT. Combining the CDR3 with reference TRBV7-9 and TRBJ1-5 gives the whole variable domain DTGVSQNPRHKITKRGQNVTFRCDPISEHNRLYWYRQTLGQGPEFLTYFQNEAQLEKSRLLSDRFSAERPKGSFSTLEIQRTEQGDSAMYLCASSSLDRPQSAQHFGDGTRLSIL.

In this sample, this clonotype turned up a few times. The chain recombines TRBV11-2 with TRBJ2-3; TRBD2 agrees at 12 bases. This CDR3 has 15 amino acids. Germline V gives CDR1 SGHAT, CDR2 FQNNGV. V was clipped by 5 bases and J by 5 bases; unmatched bases: 5. CDR3 loop: CASSASGRAIDTQYF. As DNA, the CDR3 is TGTGCCAGCAGCGCTAGCGGGAGGGCCATAGATACGCAGTATTTT.

In its sample, this clonotype was seen many times. The chain is built from TRBV12-5 and TRBJ2-2; 9 bases fit TRBD2. The CDR3 consists of 18 residues. The V and J ends lost 0 bases and 2 bases, in that order; junction bases with no gene match: 7. In germline, CDR1 is LGHNT, CDR2 FRNRAP. In DNA, the CDR3 is TGTGCTAGTGGTTTGGTACAGGGCGGGGGGGGAAACACCGGGGAGCTGTTTTTT. Protein sequence: CASGLVQGGGGNTGELFF.

This clonotype has a single count. Lacking the conserved final phenylalanine or tryptophan, this CDR3 likely reflects a read error. The genes are TRBV2 and TRBJ2-7; D is unclear. This CDR3 contains 14 residues. Germline values: CDR1 SNHLY, CDR2 FYNNEI. CDR3 coding DNA: TGTACCAGCAGCAAAGTAAGGGCCTCGGACGAGCAGTACTTG. Translated, it gives CTSSKVRASDEQYL.

Points on this clonotype: The CDR3 ends on some other residue instead of the conserved phenylalanine or tryptophan, so this is likely a read error. J is TRBJ2-2 and V is TRBV11-2; D remains unclear. Per germline, CDR1 SGHAT and CDR2 FQNNGV. The length of the CDR3 is 16 residues. For the CDR3, the DNA is TGTGCCAGCAGCTCTTCTAGTGGCGCAAACACCGGGCAGCTGTTTCTT. This encodes CASSSSSGANTGQLFL.

The V gene is TRBV7-9, the J gene TRBJ2-2; 10 bases agree with TRBD2. Germline V gene data show CDR1 as SEHNR and CDR2 as FQNEAQ (reference sequence). J gave up 13 bases and V 6 bases, and 11 bases lay outside the gene matches. The CDR3 covers 14 residues. CDR3 region: CASRLAGVTAGLFF. DNA for the CDR3: TGTGCCAGCAGGCTAGCGGGAGTCACCGCGGGGCTGTTTTTT. Supplemented by reference TRBV7-9 and TRBJ2-2, the full variable domain reads DTGVSQNPRHKITKRGQNVTFRCDPISEHNRLYWYRQTLGQGPEFLTYFQNEAQLEKSRLLSDRFSAERPKGSFSTLEIQRTEQGDSAMYLCASRLAGVTAGLFFGEGSRLTVL.

To note about this clonotype: At one of its ends the junction is not consistent with the germline gene, which may arise from a read error. This chain uses TRBV4-2 with TRBJ2-3, with 10 bases identical to TRBD2. The V gene's germline CDR1 is LGHNA and CDR2 YNFKEQ. CDR3 length equals 19 residues. CDR3 bases: TGTGCCAGCAGTCAAGGATTGGGGCTAGCGGGAGTTGGGACAGATACGCAGTATTTT. Amino acids: CASSQGLGLAGVGTDTQYF.

Points on this clonotype: One junction end disagrees with the germline gene, perhaps due to a read error. J is TRBJ2-7 and V is TRBV4-2; 8 bases are a match to TRBD2. Germline V CDR1 and CDR2: LGHNA, YNFKEQ. CDR3 length: 16 residues. CDR3 coding DNA: TGTGCCCGCAGCCAAGATAGGTCTAGCGGGTACTATGAGCAGTACTTC. Amino acid sequence: CARSQDRSSGYYEQYF.

A remark on this clonotype: One end of the junction does not line up with germline, which may come from a read error. The chain couples TRBV11-2 to TRBJ1-4; a possible D gene is TRBD1 (6 bases). The germline CDR1 and CDR2 sequences are SGHAT and FQNNGV. This CDR3 is built from 15 residues. CDR3 DNA sequence: TGTACCAGTAGCTTAGACCCGGCAGGGGCTGAAAAACTGTGTTTT. Protein product: CTSSLDPAGAEKLCF.

This clonotype is judged medium-sized. The CDR3 is CAIKKGDREETQYF. The CDR3 region has the DNA TGTGCCATCAAAAAAGGGGACAGGGAAGAGACCCAGTACTTC. V usage is TRBV10-3 and J usage is TRBJ2-5, with 9 nucleotides matching TRBD1. CDR1 and CDR2 (germline): ENHRY, SYGVKD. V shed 7 bases, J shed 3 bases, and the junction held 6 bases outside the gene matches. CDR3 length: 14 amino acids.

In regard to this clonotype: Germline and junction disagree at one end, which may indicate a read error. This rearrangement joins TRBV11-1 to TRBJ2-7; maybe TRBD2 (5 bases). The CDR3 extends over 13 amino acids. Germline CDR1 reads SGHAT; CDR2 reads FQDESV (reference sequence). The CDR3 coding sequence is TGTGCCAACAGAGGGAAGCGTTCCTGCGAGCAGTACTTC. Its protein product is CANRGKRSCEQYF.

This clonotype is deemed medium-sized (0.01 to 0.1%). The chain employs TRBV6-2 or TRBV6-3 and TRBJ1-1; D is ambiguous. CDR1 is MNHEY, CDR2 SVGEGT, per germline. The CDR3 totals 12 residues. The V end was cut by 2 bases, the J end by 5 bases, with 6 bases between. Here the CDR3 reads CASSYRETEAFF. In DNA form, the CDR3 reads TGTGCCAGCAGTTACAGGGAAACTGAAGCTTTCTTT.

This chain uses TRBV11-1 with TRBJ2-1; D might be TRBD2 (6 bases). Germline values: CDR1 SGHAT, CDR2 FQDESV (reference sequence). This CDR3 has 15 residues. Trimming removed 3 bases from V and 5 bases from J, with 14 bases in between. The CDR3 reads CASSFQGLLDNEQFF. CDR3 DNA: TGTGCCAGCAGCTTTCAGGGACTGCTTGACAATGAGCAGTTCTTC.

Of note for this clonotype: One end of the junction is discordant with germline, which a read error may explain. This chain links TRBV6-1 with TRBJ2-1, with D maybe TRBD2 (6 bases). CDR1 and CDR2 (germline): MNHNS, SASEGT. This CDR3 has 15 amino acids. The DNA of the CDR3 is TGTGCCAGCAACCGGGGCGGGGTCTCCCACAATGAGCGGTTCTTC. Translated, it gives CASNRGGVSHNERFF.

Of note for this clonotype: One end of the junction varies from germline; a read error may be responsible. The chain couples TRBV11-2 to TRBJ2-2, with a tentative D call TRBD2 (5 bases). CDR1 is SGHAT and CDR2 is FQNNGV in the germline V gene. The CDR3 spans 14 residues. DNA of the CDR3: TGTGTCAGCAGCTTAGAGGGTCACACCGGGGAGTTGCTTTTT. Its protein is CVSSLEGHTGELLF.

Worth noting for this clonotype: The junction differs from germline at one of its ends, possibly a read error. The chain is built from TRBV10-3 and TRBJ1-5; D unclear. There are 13 residues in the CDR3. CDR1 and CDR2 from the germline V gene are ENHRY and SYGVKD. The CDR3 DNA is TGTGCCATCAGTGACGTGGAGAATCAGCCCCACCATTTT. Translation gives CAISDVENQPHHF.

About this clonotype itself: The missing conserved phenylalanine or tryptophan at the end of this CDR3 makes a read error likely. V and J are TRBV6-5 and TRBJ2-7; D is uncertain. Germline V CDR1 and CDR2: MNHEY, SVGAGI. The CDR3 loop spans 11 amino acids. CDR3 sequence reads: CANSSCREQYS. Written as DNA, the CDR3 is TGTGCCAACAGTTCGTGTCGCGAGCAGTACTCC.

Points on this clonotype: The junction departs from germline at one end; a sequencing error may be responsible. The chain uses TRBV11-1 and TRBJ2-4; 11 bases align to TRBD2. CDR3 length: 17 residues. In germline, CDR1 is SGHAT, CDR2 FQDESV (reference sequence). In DNA, the CDR3 is TGTGCCAGTAGCTTTCCCGGGACTAGCGGCACCAAAAGCATTCGGTACTTC. Its protein is CASSFPGTSGTKSIRYF.

Concerning this clonotype: An end of the junction differs from the germline gene, which may be a read error. The rearrangement links TRBV11-2 to TRBJ2-4; D possibly corresponds to TRBD1 (5 bases). This CDR3 has 17 residues. Germline V gene sequence: CDR1 SGHAT, CDR2 FQNNGV. The DNA for the CDR3 is TGTGCCAGGAGCTTAGACCGGACAACTATAGCCAAAAACATTCAGTACTTC. Translation gives CARSLDRTTIAKNIQYF.

On this clonotype: Without the conserved terminal phenylalanine or tryptophan, this CDR3 likely stems from a read error. The gene calls are TRBV11-1 and TRBJ2-4; D perhaps matches TRBD2 (5 bases). Germline CDR1 is SGHAT and CDR2 is FQDESV (reference sequence). The CDR3 totals 17 residues. V was shortened by 3 bases and J by 2 bases, with 17 bases between the two germline ends. CDR3 sequence reads: CASSFPGIIGTKNIQYL. The CDR3 DNA sequence: TGTGCCAGCAGCTTTCCCGGGATCATCGGGACCAAAAACATTCAGTACCTC.

The sample holds many counts of this clonotype. The genes are TRBV2 and TRBJ1-5; TRBD1 matches at 7 bases. The CDR3 is made up of 14 amino acids. The germline V gene encodes CDR1 SNHLY and CDR2 FYNNEI. The ends lost 6 bases at V and 1 base at J; junction bases unmatched: 3. CDR3 loop: CASSLDRSNQPQHF. The CDR3 DNA sequence: TGTGCCAGCAGCTTGGACAGGAGCAATCAGCCCCAGCATTTT.

In this sample, this clonotype turned up many times. CDR3 residues: CASNKGGADEAFF. The CDR3 DNA sequence: TGCGCCAGCAACAAGGGGGGGGCGGATGAAGCTTTCTTT. The chain combines TRBV5-1 with TRBJ1-1, with D possibly matching TRBD1 (6 bases). This CDR3 has 13 amino acids. Trimming removed 6 bases from V and 7 bases from J, with 16 bases in between. Germline V CDR1 and CDR2: SGHRS, YFSETQ.

Comment on this clonotype: One junction end disagrees with the germline gene, perhaps due to a read error. The chain has TRBV5-1 and TRBJ1-1; tentative D call: TRBD1 (6 bases). This CDR3 has 14 residues. Germline loops: CDR1 SGHRS, CDR2 YFSETQ. The CDR3 loop reads CASSAAGDYTEAFF. CDR3 DNA sequence: TGCGCCAGCAGCGCCGCAGGGGACTATACTGAAGCTTTCTTC.

Notes on this clonotype: An end of the junction differs from the germline gene, which may be a read error. The gene calls are TRBV4-1 and TRBJ1-6; D is undetermined. CDR1 is MGHRA, CDR2 YSYEKL, per germline. The CDR3 covers 15 residues. CDR3 amino acids: CASSPKSDSNSPFHF. CDR3 nucleotides: TGCGCCAGCAGCCCCAAGAGTGATTCCAATTCACCCTTCCACTTT.

A word on this clonotype: At one end, the junction sequence differs from germline, possibly due to a read error. The chain recombines TRBV4-1 with TRBJ2-1; 11 positions match TRBD2. CDR3 length: 16 amino acids. CDR1 and CDR2 from the germline V gene are MGHRA and YSYEKL. The CDR3 loop reads CASSHELAGAYNVQSF. The CDR3 DNA follows: TGCGCCAGCAGCCACGAACTAGCGGGGGCTTACAATGTGCAGTCCTTC.

To note about this clonotype: The junction shows a germline mismatch at one end, possibly a read error. This chain connects TRBV12-3 or TRBV12-4 to TRBJ2-5, with D unclear. This CDR3 comprises 12 residues. As DNA, the CDR3 is TGTACCAGCAGTTTAAACCAAGAAACCCAGTACTTC. This sequence encodes CTSSLNQETQYF.